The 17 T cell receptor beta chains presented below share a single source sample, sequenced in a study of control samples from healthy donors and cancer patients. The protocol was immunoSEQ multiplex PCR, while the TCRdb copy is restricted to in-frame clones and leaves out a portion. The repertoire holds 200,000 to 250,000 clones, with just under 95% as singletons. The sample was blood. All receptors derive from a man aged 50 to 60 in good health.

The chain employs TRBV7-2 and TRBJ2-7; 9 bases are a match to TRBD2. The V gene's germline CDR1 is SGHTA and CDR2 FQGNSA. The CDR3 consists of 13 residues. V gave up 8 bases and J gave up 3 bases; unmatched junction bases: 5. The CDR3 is CASGWTSDYEQYF. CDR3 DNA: TGTGCCAGCGGTTGGACTAGCGACTACGAGCAGTACTTC.

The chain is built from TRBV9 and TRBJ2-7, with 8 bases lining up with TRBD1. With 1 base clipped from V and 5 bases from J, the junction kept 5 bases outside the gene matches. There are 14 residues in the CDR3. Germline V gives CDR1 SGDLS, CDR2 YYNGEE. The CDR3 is CASSVTGGSDEQYF. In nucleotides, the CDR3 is TGTGCCAGCAGCGTAACAGGGGGTAGCGACGAGCAGTACTTC.

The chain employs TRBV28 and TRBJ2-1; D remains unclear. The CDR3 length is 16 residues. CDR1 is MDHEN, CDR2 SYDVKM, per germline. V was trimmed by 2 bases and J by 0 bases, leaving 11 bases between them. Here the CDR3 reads CASSLLEGRSYNEQFF. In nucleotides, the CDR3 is TGTGCCAGCAGTTTACTTGAAGGGCGCTCCTACAATGAGCAGTTCTTC.

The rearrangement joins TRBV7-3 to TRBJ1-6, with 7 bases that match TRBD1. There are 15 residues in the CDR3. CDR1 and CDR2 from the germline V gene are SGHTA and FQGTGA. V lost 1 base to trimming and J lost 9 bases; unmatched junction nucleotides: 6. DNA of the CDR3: TGTGCCAGCAGCTTAAACGGGGACAGACTTTCACCCCTCCACTTT. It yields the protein CASSLNGDRLSPLHF.

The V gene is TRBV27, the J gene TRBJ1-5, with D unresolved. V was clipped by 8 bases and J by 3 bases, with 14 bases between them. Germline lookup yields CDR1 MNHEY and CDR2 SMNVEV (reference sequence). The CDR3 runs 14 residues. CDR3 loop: CASGRTTTNQPQHF. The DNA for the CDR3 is TGTGCCAGCGGCCGGACCACTACCAATCAGCCCCAGCATTTT.

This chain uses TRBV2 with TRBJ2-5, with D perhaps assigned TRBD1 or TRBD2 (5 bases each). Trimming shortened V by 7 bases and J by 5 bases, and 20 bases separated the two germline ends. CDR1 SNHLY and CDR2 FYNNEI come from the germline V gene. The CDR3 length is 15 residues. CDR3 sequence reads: CASTPFRGEEETQYF. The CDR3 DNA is TGTGCCAGCACTCCTTTCAGAGGGGAAGAGGAGACCCAGTACTTC.

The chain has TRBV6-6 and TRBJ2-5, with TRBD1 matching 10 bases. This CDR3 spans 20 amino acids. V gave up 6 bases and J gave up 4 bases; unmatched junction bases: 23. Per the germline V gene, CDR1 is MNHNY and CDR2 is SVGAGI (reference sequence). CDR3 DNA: TGTGCCAGCAGCTTTACCGGGACAGGGGTGGGTTTGGCAGTTAGAGAGACCCAGTACTTC. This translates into CASSFTGTGVGLAVRETQYF.

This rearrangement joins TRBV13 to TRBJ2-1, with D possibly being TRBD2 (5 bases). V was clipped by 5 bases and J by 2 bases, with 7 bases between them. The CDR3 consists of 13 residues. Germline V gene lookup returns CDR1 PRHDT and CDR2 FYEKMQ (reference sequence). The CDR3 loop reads CASSERTYNEQFF. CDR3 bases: TGTGCCAGCAGCGAGCGGACCTACAATGAGCAGTTCTTC.

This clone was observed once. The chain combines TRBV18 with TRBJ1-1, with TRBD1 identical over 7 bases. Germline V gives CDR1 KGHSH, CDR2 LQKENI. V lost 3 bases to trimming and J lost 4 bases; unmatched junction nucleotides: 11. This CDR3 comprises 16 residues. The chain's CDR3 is CASSPIGTAAGTEAFF. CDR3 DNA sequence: TGTGCCAGCTCACCGATTGGGACAGCGGCAGGCACTGAAGCTTTCTTT.

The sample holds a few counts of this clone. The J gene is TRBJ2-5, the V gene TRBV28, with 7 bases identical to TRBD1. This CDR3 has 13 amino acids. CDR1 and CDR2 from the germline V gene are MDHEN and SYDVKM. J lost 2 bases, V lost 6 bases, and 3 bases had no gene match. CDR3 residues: CASRGTEQETQYF. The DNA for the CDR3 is TGTGCCAGCAGGGGGACAGAGCAAGAGACCCAGTACTTC.

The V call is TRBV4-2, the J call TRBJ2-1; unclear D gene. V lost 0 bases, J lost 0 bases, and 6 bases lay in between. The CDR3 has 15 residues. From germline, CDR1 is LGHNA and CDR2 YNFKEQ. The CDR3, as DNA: TGTGCCAGCAGCCAAGAAACCGGCTCCTACAATGAGCAGTTCTTC. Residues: CASSQETGSYNEQFF.

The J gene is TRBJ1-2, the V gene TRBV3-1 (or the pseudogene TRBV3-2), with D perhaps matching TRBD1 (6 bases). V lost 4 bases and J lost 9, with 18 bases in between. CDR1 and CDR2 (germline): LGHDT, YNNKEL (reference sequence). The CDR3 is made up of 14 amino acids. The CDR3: CASSPQTGISRYTF. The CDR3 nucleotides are TGTGCCAGCAGCCCCCAGACAGGCATATCCCGCTACACCTTC.

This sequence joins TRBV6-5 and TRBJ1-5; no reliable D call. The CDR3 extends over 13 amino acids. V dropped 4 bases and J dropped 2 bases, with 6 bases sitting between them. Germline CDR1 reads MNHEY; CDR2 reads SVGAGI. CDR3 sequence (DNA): TGTGCCAGCAGTTCCATTCGCAATCAGCCCCAGCATTTT. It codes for CASSSIRNQPQHF.

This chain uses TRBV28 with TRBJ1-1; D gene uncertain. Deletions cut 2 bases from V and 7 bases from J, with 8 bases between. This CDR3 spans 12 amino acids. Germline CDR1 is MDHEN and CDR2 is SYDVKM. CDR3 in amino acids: CASSLPGIEAFF. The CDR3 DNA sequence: TGTGCCAGCAGTTTACCGGGAATTGAAGCTTTCTTT.

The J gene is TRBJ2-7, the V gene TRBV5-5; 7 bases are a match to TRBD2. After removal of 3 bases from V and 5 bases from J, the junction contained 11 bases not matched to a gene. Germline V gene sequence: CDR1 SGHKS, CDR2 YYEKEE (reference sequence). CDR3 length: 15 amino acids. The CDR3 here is CASSSEGTTHHEQYF. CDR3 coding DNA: TGTGCCAGCAGCTCGGAGGGGACTACCCATCACGAGCAGTACTTC.

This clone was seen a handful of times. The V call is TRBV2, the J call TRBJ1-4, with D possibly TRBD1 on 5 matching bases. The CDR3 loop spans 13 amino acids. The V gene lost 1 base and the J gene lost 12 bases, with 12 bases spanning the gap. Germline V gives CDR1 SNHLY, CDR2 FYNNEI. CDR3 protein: CASSEGPPRELFF. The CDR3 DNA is TGTGCCAGCAGTGAAGGCCCCCCCAGGGAACTGTTTTTT. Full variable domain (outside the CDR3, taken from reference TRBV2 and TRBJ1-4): EPEVTQTPSHQVTQMGQEVILRCVPISNHLYFYWYRQILGQKVEFLVSFYNNEISEKSEIFDDQFSVERPDGSNFTLKIRSTKLEDSAMYFCASSEGPPRELFFGSGTQLSVL.

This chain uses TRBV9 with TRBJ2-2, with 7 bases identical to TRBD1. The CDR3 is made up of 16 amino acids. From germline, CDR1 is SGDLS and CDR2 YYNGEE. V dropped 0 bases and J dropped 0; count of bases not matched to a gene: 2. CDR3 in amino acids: CASSVGGTANTGELFF. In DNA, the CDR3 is TGTGCCAGCAGCGTAGGAGGGACAGCGAACACCGGGGAGCTGTTTTTT. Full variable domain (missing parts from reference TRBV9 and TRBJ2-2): DSGVTQTPKHLITATGQRVTLRCSPRSGDLSVYWYQQSLDQGLQFLIQYYNGEERAKGNILERFSAQQFPDLHSELNLSSLELGDSALYFCASSVGGTANTGELFFGEGSRLTVL.